Below are 19 T cell receptor beta chains sequenced from a single sample in a study of CXCR3-negative and CXCR3-positive naive CD8 T cells (dated by TCRdb to between 2017 and 2020). Here is what the overall study found, with its caveats: TRB CDR3s from CXCR3-positive naive cells showed higher hydrophobicity (lower Kidera factor 4), lower energy, and higher strength and volume indices than CXCR3-negative naive cells.

Sequencing instrument: NextSeq 550. The Human TCR Profiling Kit (MiLaboratory) was used to make UMI-labeled 5' RACE TRB cDNA libraries. The reads underwent TCRdb reprocessing, giving one record for each CDR3 protein sequence and no DNA. The sample's own table lists some 50,000 distinct CDR3 sequences. In total, the top ten clones hold around 0.6% of the sample. The antigens these receptors bind are not known. Sequencing used naive CXCR3+ CD8+ T cells from blood. Interpreted using the paper, the cell subset or site label stands for: CD45RO-CCR7+CD27+CD95- naive CD8+ T cells expressing CXCR3 (TNR3+). These receptors were taken from a human donor in good health. Some clones in this sample may be carry-over from other donors' samples.

This rearrangement joins TRBV19 to TRBJ1-1. CDR1 and CDR2 from the germline V gene are LNHDA and SQIVND (reference sequence). This CDR3 has 15 residues. The CDR3 reads CASRLKTVEYTEAFF.

The chain recombines TRBV11-2 with TRBJ2-7; TCRdb proposes TRBD1, but this gene call is untestable without DNA. The CDR3 spans 14 residues. CDR1 is SGHAT and CDR2 is FQNNGV in the germline V gene. The CDR3 here is CASSLPVRGLEQYF.

The chain is built from TRBV7-9 and TRBJ1-1; TCRdb's D call, TRBD1, is unchecked because there is no DNA. CDR1 SEHNR and CDR2 FQNEAQ come from the germline V gene (reference sequence). This CDR3 has 13 residues. CDR3 protein: CASSPGAVTEAFF.

The CDR3 protein is CATQQADRPVDTGELFF. This sequence joins TRBV15 and TRBJ2-2; without DNA, the TCRdb call of TRBD1 cannot be checked. There are 17 residues in the CDR3. The germline V gene encodes CDR1 LNHNV and CDR2 YYDKDF (reference sequence).

The CDR3 region is CSVLDSGANVLTF. This sequence joins TRBV29-1 and TRBJ2-6. Germline V gene lookup returns CDR1 SQVTM and CDR2 ANQGSEA. The length of the CDR3 is 13 residues.

The chain recombines TRBV12-3 or TRBV12-4 with TRBJ1-6; absent DNA, TCRdb's TRBD1 call cannot be checked. The CDR3 is made up of 16 amino acids. This chain's CDR3 is CASRSGQATYNSPLHF.

CDR3 sequence reads: CASSFTSVVSSYNEQFF. The chain links TRBV7-6 to TRBJ2-1; TCRdb's assignment of TRBD2 cannot be checked, as there is no DNA. This CDR3 has 17 amino acids. Germline assignment: CDR1 SGHVS and CDR2 FNYEAQ.

The gene calls are TRBV7-9 and TRBJ2-1; TCRdb gives TRBD2 as the D gene, but with no DNA this cannot be confirmed. The CDR3 is 15 amino acids. The V gene's germline CDR1 is SEHNR and CDR2 FQNEAQ (reference sequence). Here the CDR3 reads CASSQGIRTDEEQFF.

J is TRBJ2-5 and V is TRBV2. This CDR3 has 13 amino acids. In germline, CDR1 is SNHLY, CDR2 FYNNEI. The CDR3 protein is CASSESLAETQYF.

The chain is built from TRBV4-3 and TRBJ1-5; TCRdb indicates TRBD1, and absent DNA this call remains unverified. CDR3 size: 15 residues. Germline-derived CDR1 and CDR2 are LGHNA and YSLEER. CDR3 loop: CASSRWADSNQPQHF.

The chain is built from TRBV10-3 and TRBJ2-7; TCRdb indicates TRBD2, and absent DNA this call remains unverified. CDR1 and CDR2 from the germline V gene are ENHRY and SYGVKD. There are 12 residues in the CDR3. The CDR3: CAIRTAAYEQYF.

The chain joins TRBV6-4 to TRBJ2-1. Germline V gene data show CDR1 as MRHNA and CDR2 as SNTAGT. CDR3 length equals 13 residues. The CDR3 loop is CASSDGAYNEQFF.

J is TRBJ2-2 and V is TRBV4-3; the TCRdb D gene call, TRBD1, has no DNA to confirm it. The germline CDR1 and CDR2 sequences are LGHNA and YSLEER. There are 15 residues in the CDR3. The CDR3 sequence is CASSPGAYHTGELFF.

The J gene is TRBJ2-7, the V gene TRBV29-1; TCRdb proposes TRBD1, but this gene call is untestable without DNA. Germline V gene lookup returns CDR1 SQVTM and CDR2 ANQGSEA. The CDR3 length is 11 residues. CDR3 loop: CSAGTGYEQYF.

V gene TRBV4-3 combines with J gene TRBJ2-1; TCRdb picks TRBD1, but there is no DNA to check that call. There are 14 residues in the CDR3. Germline values: CDR1 LGHNA, CDR2 YSLEER. CDR3 sequence: CASSQGQGGDEQFF.

The chain has TRBV20-1 and TRBJ2-7; TCRdb gives TRBD1 as the D gene, but with no DNA this cannot be confirmed. Germline CDR1 DFQATT, CDR2 SNEGSKA (reference sequence). This CDR3 comprises 14 residues. CDR3 sequence: CSARGLRQGFEQYF.

The chain uses TRBV4-3 and TRBJ2-2; the D call from TCRdb, TRBD2, cannot be confirmed without DNA. The V gene's germline CDR1 is LGHNA and CDR2 YSLEER. The CDR3 sequence is 17 residues long. The CDR3 sequence: CASSQRLAGGNTGELFF.

This chain links TRBV14 with TRBJ2-2. The germline V gene has CDR1 SGHDN and CDR2 FVKESK. The CDR3 is 16 amino acids. This chain's CDR3 is CASSQEHGYSTGELFF. The variable domain in full, with the rest retrieved from reference TRBV14 and TRBJ2-2, is EAGVTQFPSHSVIEKGQTVTLRCDPISGHDNLYWYRRVMGKEIKFLLHFVKESKQDESGMPNNRFLAERTGGTYSTLKVQPAELEDSGVYFCASSQEHGYSTGELFFGEGSRLTVL.

The CDR3 here is CASSQEELAGGNQETQYF. The gene calls are TRBV4-2 and TRBJ2-5; TCRdb selects TRBD2, and the lack of DNA leaves this call unchecked. The CDR3 is 18 residues long. Germline V gene data show CDR1 as LGHNA and CDR2 as YNFKEQ.